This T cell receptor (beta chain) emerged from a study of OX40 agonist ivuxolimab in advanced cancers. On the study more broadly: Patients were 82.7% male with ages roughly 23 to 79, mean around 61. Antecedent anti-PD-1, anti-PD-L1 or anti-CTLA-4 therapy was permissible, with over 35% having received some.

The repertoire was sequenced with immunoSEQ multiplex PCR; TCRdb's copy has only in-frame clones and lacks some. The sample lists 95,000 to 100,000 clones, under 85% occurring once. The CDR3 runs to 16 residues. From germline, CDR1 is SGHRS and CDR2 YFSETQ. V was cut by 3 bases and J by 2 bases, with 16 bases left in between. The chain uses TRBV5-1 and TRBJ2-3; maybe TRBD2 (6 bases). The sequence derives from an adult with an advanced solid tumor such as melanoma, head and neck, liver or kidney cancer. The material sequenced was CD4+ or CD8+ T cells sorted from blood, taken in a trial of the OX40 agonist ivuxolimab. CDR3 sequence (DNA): TGCGCCAGCAGCTGGCCGTTTAGCGGACCCACAGATACGCAGTATTTT. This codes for CASSWPFSGPTDTQYF.